The sequence of this T cell receptor (beta chain) was determined in a study of Ad26.COV2.S vaccination and SARS-CoV-2 variants (dated by TCRdb to the early 2020s). Background on the whole study: Donors in the vaccine arm were drawn from COV1001, a multicentre, randomized, double-blind, placebo-controlled phase I-IIa trial testing Ad26.COV2.S in healthy adults. Investigators remained blinded to trial group allocation during experiments and outcome assessment. Trial participants were randomized into five groups of five, in which low-dose or high-dose Ad26.COV2.S was given once or twice, or placebo was given on both occasions. The TCR-sequenced set comprised approximately 32 samples: some 19 Ad26.COV2.S vaccine recipients, 5 placebo recipients and 8 SARS-CoV-2 convalescent individuals. TCRbeta repertoire sequencing was used to assess the specificity and breadth of SARS-CoV-2-reactive T cell receptors after Ad26.COV2.S vaccination. Ad26.COV2.S was administered intramuscularly at 5 x 10^10 or 1 x 10^11 viral particles, either as a single shot or as two shots given 56 days apart.

The immunoSEQ Assay was used to sequence TCRbeta CDR3 regions. After extraction, genomic DNA underwent amplification by bias-controlled multiplex PCR, followed by high-throughput sequencing. The authors' analysis ran thus. To quantify the absolute abundance of every unique TCRbeta CDR3 region, sequences were collapsed and filtered. T cell fraction was estimated by normalizing TCRbeta template counts to usable DNA, with usable DNA measured through amplification of reference genes found in all nucleated cells. Repertoire TCRs were annotated as SARS-CoV-2-specific when V gene, CDR3 amino acid sequence and J gene were exactly matched to a known reactive TCR set. MIRA supplied the reference SARS-CoV-2 TCR set, which was filtered for enrichment in COVID-19-positive ImmuneCODE repertoires so that public or cross-reactive TCRs were removed. Using the MIRA antigens, annotated TCRs were further analysed by specific ORF or by position within an ORF. Breadth was defined as the number of annotated unique rearrangements divided by the total number of unique productive rearrangements, and depth was defined as the summed frequency of the annotated unique rearrangements. Two-sided Wilcoxon rank-sum tests were used to compare TCR breadth between groups. In its TCRdb copy, this immuneACCESS table keeps in-frame sequences only and misses some clones. Where compared with another copy, unresolved V genes explain less than half of these, and the others have no known cause. D and trimming were read from the DNA, whereas the V and J calls and clone size are those reported in that table. Present in this sample are 350,000 to 500,000 clones, roughly nine tenths of which were seen just once. 2% to 3% of the sample lies in the top ten.

From the germline V gene, CDR1 is LGHNA and CDR2 is YNFKEQ. The CDR3 numbers 14 residues from cysteine through phenylalanine. CDR3 DNA only is kept here, 42 bases in frame from base 1. V and J are truncated by 0 bases and 9 bases respectively, leaving an intervening sequence of 12 bases. Comment on this clone: The target of this receptor is not known. Base qualities are not recorded, but no much larger clone differs from it by a single base.

Per the publication, the treatment or condition label means: about 20 received Ad26.COV2.S at low or high dose, single or two shots; 5 received placebo; per-sample allocation not given. For vaccine and placebo recipients, the sequenced repertoires came from samples collected on day 63 after the first injection. Between 29 July and 7 August 2020, Cohort 1b enrolled about two dozen adults aged 18-55 years at one site in Boston, USA. Ad26.COV2.S was a replication-incompetent adenovirus type 26 vector that expressed a prefusion-stabilized SARS-CoV-2 spike protein derived from the original Wuhan strain. General conclusions and limits of the study: Non-spike TCR breadth was comparable between vaccine and placebo recipients, consistent with the vaccine containing only spike. The authors noted that total T cell responses may have been underestimated by the TCR breadth and depth analyses. After vaccination, spike-specific CD8+ and CD4+ T cell responses were reported to show substantial breadth. Comparing responses between vaccine doses or regimens was not something the study was powered to do. Ad26.COV2.S recipients had higher spike-specific TCR breadth than placebo recipients (P = 0.0014).

This receptor was obtained from a person between 18 and 59 years old who received the Ad26.COV2.S COVID-19 vaccine or a placebo. The chain was built from TRBV4-2 and TRBJ2-1; possibly the D gene is TRBD1, per 6 matching bases. Specimen: peripheral blood, collected in a trial of Ad26.COV2.S vaccine versus placebo. CDR3 protein: CASSQDLGGLEQFF. The DNA reads TGTGCCAGCAGCCAAGATTTAGGGGGTCTTGAGCAGTTCTTC.